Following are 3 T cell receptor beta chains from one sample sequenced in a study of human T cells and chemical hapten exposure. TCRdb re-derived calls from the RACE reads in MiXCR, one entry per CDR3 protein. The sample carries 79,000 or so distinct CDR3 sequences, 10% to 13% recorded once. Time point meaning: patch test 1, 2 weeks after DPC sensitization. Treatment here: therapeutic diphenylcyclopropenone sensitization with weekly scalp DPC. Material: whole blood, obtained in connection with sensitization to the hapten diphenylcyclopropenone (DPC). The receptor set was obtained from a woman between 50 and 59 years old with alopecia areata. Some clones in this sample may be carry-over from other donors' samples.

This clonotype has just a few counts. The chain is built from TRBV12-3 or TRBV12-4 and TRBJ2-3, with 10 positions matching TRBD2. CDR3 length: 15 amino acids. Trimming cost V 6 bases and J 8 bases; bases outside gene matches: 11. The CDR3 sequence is CASSPSGREQRTQYF. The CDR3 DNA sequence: TGTGCCAGCAGCCCCAGCGGGAGGGAACAACGTACGCAGTATTTT.

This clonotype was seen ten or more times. As DNA, the CDR3 is TGTGCCAGCAGTTACGGTAATCAGCCCCAGCATTTT. It specifies CASSYGNQPQHF. The genes are TRBV6-2 or TRBV6-3 and TRBJ1-5, with no clear D. Trimming removed 2 bases from V and 4 bases from J, with 3 bases in between. In germline, CDR1 is MNHEY, CDR2 SVGEGT. The CDR3 is 12 residues long.

In nucleotides, the CDR3 is TGTGCCAGCAGCTTAGAGGCGCCAGGGAGTGGAAAACTGTTTTTT. Translation: CASSLEAPGSGKLFF. The V and J genes are TRBV7-2 and TRBJ1-4; TRBD1 might be the D (5 bases). Trimming pared 1 base from V and 10 bases from J, leaving 16 bases between. Per the germline V gene, CDR1 is SGHTA and CDR2 is FQGNSA. The CDR3 is made up of 15 amino acids.